The entry below gives a single TCR beta chain sequence along with its context. Its antigen is not known. The assay used deep level. TCRdb's copy holds only in-frame clones and misses some; the assay was immunoSEQ multiplex PCR. The sample shows under 650,000 clones, 90% to 96% of them seen only once. The source of the sample is a study of shared clonotypes between healthy human individuals. Study outcomes and limitations: Naive subsets generally had larger estimated richness than memory subsets.

This receptor was identified in a woman aged 25 to 39 in good health. The specimen was naive CD4+ T cells sorted from blood. This sample's subset: CD45RA+ positively selected.

For the CDR3, the DNA is TGTGCCAGCAGTTACTCCGAGGTGGCTCAGCCCCAGCATTTT. Translation gives CASSYSEVAQPQHF. The V and J genes are TRBV6-5 and TRBJ1-5; no clear D. CDR1 MNHEY and CDR2 SVGAGI come from the germline V gene. Between the trimmed V and J ends, which lost 0 bases and 6 bases, there was a span of 9 bases. The CDR3 runs to 14 residues.